This T cell receptor (beta chain) derives from a study of regulatory T cells. Study observations and caveats: Skewed V and J usage and few unique V-J pairs marked patient repertoires, most in Tregs.

On this clone itself: Its cognate antigen is unknown.

This CDR3 comprises 16 residues. Germline V gene data show CDR1 as MGHRA and CDR2 as YSYEKL. V lost 4 bases and J lost 5; bases outside the gene matches: 10. Patients, 2 to 39 years old, had expanded memory T-cell proportions. Amplification used 52 TRBV primers and 13 TRBJ primers. Profiling relied on immunoSEQ multiplex PCR, and the TCRdb table lists in-frame clones only, not all of them. The sample records roughly 15,000 clones, roughly 90% being singletons. Sequenced sample: CD8+ T cells sorted from blood. This chain connects TRBV4-1 to TRBJ1-4, with 7 nucleotides matching TRBD1. The receptor was isolated from a person under 35 with CD3G deficiency. The CDR3, as DNA: TGCGCCAGCAGCCGTATAACAGGGGCCCCAAATGAAAAACTGTTTTTT. This gives the protein CASSRITGAPNEKLFF.